This T cell receptor (beta chain) was sequenced in a study of T cell responses to AZD1222 COVID-19 vaccine. This clone was detected a few times. Its target is unknown. Findings of the study overall: Scientists sampled the repertoires only once the peak T cell response had passed. Reportedly, nearly half the spike-specific TCRs target unmutated variant regions.

The assay was immunoSEQ multiplex PCR, and TCRdb's table has in-frame clones only and misses some. The sample lists around 110,000 clones; 70% to 90% were seen once. The sequence was obtained from an adult in good health. The starting material was peripheral blood, obtained on day 0 of MenACWY control vaccination.

This chain's CDR3 is CASSLETGSNSGYTF. CDR3 DNA sequence: TGTGCCAGCAGCTTGGAGACAGGGTCTAACAGTGGCTACACCTTC. The chain uses TRBV5-4 and TRBJ1-2; the match to TRBD1 covers 7 bases. Germline CDR1 reads SGHNT; CDR2 reads YYREEE (reference sequence). Trimming cost V 0 bases and J 7 bases; bases outside gene matches: 9. This CDR3 comprises 15 residues.